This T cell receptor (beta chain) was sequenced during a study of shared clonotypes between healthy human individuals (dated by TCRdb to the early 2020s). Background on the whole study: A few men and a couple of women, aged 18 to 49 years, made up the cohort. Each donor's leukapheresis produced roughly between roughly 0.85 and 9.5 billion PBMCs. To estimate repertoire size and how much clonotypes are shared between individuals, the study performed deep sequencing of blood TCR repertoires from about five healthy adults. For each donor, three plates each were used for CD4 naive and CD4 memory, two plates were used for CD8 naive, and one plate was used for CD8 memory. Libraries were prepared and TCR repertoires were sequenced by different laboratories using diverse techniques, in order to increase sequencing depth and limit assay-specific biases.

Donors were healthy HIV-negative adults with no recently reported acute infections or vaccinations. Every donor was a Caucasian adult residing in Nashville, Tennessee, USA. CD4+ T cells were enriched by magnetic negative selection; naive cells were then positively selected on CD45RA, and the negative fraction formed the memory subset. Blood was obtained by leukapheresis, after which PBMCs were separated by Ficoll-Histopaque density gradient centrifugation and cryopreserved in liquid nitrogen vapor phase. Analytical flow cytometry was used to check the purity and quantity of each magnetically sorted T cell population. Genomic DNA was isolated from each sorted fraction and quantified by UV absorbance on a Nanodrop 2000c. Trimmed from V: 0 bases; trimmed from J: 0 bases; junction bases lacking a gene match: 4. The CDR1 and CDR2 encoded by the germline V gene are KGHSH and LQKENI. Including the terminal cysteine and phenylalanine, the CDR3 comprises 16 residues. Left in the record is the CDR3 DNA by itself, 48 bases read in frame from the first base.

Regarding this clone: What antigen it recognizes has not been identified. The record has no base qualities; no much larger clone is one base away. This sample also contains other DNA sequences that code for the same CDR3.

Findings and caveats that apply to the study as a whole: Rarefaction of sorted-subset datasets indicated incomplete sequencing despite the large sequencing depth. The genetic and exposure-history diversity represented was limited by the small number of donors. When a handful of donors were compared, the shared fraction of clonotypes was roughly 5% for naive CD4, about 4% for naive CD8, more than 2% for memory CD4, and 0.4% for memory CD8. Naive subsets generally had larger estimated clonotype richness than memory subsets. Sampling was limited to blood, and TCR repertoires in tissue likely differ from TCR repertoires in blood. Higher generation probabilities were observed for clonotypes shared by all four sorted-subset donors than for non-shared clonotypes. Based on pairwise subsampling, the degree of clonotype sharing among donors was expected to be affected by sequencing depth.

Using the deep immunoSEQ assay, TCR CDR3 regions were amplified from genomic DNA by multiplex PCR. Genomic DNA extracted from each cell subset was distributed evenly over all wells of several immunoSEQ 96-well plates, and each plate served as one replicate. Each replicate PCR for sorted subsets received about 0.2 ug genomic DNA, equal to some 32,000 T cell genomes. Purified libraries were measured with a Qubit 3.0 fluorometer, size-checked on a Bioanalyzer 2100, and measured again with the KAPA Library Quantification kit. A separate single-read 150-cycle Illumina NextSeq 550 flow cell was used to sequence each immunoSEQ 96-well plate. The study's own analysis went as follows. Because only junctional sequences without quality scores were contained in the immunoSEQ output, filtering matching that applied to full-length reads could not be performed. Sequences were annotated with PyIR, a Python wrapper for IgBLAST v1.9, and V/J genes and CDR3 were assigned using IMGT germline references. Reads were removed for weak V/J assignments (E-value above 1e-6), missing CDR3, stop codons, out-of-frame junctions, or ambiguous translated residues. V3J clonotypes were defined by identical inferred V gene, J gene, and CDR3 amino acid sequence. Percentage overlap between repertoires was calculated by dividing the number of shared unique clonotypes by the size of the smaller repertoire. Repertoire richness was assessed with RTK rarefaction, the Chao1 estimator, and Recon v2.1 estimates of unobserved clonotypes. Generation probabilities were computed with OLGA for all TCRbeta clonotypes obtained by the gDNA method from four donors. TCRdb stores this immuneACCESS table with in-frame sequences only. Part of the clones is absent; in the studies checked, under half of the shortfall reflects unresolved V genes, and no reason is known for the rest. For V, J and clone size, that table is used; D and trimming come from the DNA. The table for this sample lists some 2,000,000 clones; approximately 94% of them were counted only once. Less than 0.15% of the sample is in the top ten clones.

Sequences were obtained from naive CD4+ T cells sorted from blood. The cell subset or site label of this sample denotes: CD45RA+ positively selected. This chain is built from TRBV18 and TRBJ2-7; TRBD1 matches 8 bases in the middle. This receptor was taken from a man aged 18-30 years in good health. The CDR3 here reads CASSPPGTGRSYEQYF. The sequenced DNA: TGTGCCAGCTCACCACCCGGGACAGGTCGCTCCTACGAGCAGTACTTC.